This TCR beta chain was identified in a study of neoadjuvant anti-PD-1 for oral cavity cancer. The table came from immunoSEQ multiplex PCR; TCRdb's copy has only in-frame clones and leaves some out. The repertoire consists of approximately 83,000 clones, with roughly 80% occurring once and the leading ten covering around 3.2%. In germline, CDR1 is ENHRY, CDR2 SYGVKD. Trimming took 2 bases from V and 3 from J, leaving 2 bases between them. The CDR3 has 12 amino acids. The genes are TRBV10-3 and TRBJ1-5, with D hard to call. The sample in question was PBMCs, obtained before nivolumab (anti-PD-1) treatment. The clonotype was recovered from a person aged 35-80 years with oral cavity squamous cell carcinoma. The CDR3 coding sequence is TGTGCCATCAGTGAGGCCAATCAGCCCCAGCATTTT. Translated: CAISEANQPQHF.